The entry below gives a single T cell receptor beta chain sequence along with its context. The antigen is undetermined. This PCR relied on a set of 60 Vbeta primers and 13 Jbeta primers. This table comes from immunoSEQ multiplex PCR, and its TCRdb copy is limited to in-frame clones, with some not included. The table has roughly 99,000 clones, 60% to 85% seen once. The data derive from a study of cytomegalovirus exposure and HLA in healthy donors. These donors, healthy bone marrow donors, were studied. V lost 6 bases to trimming and J lost 4 bases, with 11 bases between them. The CDR3 spans 12 residues. Germline values: CDR1 SGHNT, CDR2 YYREEE (reference sequence). Whole-study findings and limits: There were some V segments, including TRBV6-2 and TRBV6-3, excluded as indistinguishable. The classifier was said to identify cytomegalovirus status with high specificity and sensitivity. Evidence from a later analysis indicated that most CMV-associated TCR beta chains looked HLA-restricted.

The receptor was isolated from a man in his sixties in good health and CMV-seropositive. Specimen: PBMCs. The genes are TRBV5-4 and TRBJ2-7; a weak D match, TRBD2 (5 bases). The CDR3 reads CASNFRGYEQYF. In nucleotides, the CDR3 is TGTGCCAGCAACTTTAGAGGGTACGAGCAGTACTTC.